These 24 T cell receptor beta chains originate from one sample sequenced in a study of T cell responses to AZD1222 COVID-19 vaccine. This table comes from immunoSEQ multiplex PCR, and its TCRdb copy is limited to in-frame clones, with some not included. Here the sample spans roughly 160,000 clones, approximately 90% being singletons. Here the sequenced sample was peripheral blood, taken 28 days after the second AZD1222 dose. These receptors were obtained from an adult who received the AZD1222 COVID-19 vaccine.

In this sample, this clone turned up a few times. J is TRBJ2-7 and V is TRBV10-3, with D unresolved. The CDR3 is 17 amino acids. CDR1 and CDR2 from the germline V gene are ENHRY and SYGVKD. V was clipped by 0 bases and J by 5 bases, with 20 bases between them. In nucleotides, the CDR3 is TGTGCCATCAGTGAGTCGAAGCTACGAACCTCTGGGGACGAGCAGTACTTC. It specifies CAISESKLRTSGDEQYF.

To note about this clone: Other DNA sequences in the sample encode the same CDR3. CDR3 sequence: CASSLGVNQPQHF. The DNA for the CDR3 is TGTGCCAGCAGCTTAGGCGTGAATCAGCCCCAGCATTTT. The chain couples TRBV7-9 to TRBJ1-5; D is uncertain. The CDR3 has 13 amino acids. Between the trimmed V and J ends, which lost 1 base and 4 bases, there was a span of 5 bases. Germline CDR1 reads SEHNR; CDR2 reads FQNEAQ (reference sequence).

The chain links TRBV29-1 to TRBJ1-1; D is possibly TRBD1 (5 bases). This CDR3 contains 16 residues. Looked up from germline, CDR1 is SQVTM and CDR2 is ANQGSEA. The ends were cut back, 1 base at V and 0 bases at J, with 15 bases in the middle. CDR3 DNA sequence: TGCAGCGTTGAAGGTGGGGCAGGCAGCCTGAACACTGAAGCTTTCTTT. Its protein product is CSVEGGAGSLNTEAFF. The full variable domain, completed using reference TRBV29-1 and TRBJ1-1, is SAVISQKPSRDICQRGTSLTIQCQVDSQVTMMFWYRQQPGQSLTLIATANQGSEATYESGFVIDKFPISRPNLTFSTLTVSNMSPEDSSIYLCSVEGGAGSLNTEAFFGQGTRLTVV.

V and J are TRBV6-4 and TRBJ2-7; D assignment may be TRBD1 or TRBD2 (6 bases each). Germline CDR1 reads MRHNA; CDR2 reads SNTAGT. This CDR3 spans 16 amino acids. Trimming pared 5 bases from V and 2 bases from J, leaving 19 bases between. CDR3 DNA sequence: TGTGCCAGCAGTCGAACCGACGGGGGCCATGCCTACGAGCAGTACTTC. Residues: CASSRTDGGHAYEQYF.

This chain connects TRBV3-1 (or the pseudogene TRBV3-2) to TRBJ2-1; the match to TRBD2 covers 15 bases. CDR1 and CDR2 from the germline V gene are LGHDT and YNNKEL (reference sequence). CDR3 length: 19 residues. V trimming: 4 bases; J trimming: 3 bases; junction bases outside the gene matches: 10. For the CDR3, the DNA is TGTGCCAGCAGCCGCCCCGGGACTAGCGGGGGGACATTCTACAATGAGCAGTTCTTC. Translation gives CASSRPGTSGGTFYNEQFF.

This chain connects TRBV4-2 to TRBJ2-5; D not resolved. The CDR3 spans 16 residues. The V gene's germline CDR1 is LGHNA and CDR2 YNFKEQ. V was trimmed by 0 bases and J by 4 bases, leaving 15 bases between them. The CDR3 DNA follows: TGTGCCAGCAGCCAAGATCACGGGCATATGGGAGAGACCCAGTACTTC. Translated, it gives CASSQDHGHMGETQYF.

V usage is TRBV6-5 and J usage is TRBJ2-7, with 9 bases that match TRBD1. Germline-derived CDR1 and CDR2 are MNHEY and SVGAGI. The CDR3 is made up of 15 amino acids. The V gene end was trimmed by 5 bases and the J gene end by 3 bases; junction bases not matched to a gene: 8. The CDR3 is CASSHGQGPIYEQYF. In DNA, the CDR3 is TGTGCCAGCAGTCACGGACAGGGGCCGATCTACGAGCAGTACTTC.

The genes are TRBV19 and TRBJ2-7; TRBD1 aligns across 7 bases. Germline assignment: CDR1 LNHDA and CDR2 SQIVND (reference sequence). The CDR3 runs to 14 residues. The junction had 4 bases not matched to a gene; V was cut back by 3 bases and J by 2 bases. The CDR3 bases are TGTGCCAGTAGTATGACGCAGGGGGCCTACGAGCAGTACTTC. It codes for CASSMTQGAYEQYF.

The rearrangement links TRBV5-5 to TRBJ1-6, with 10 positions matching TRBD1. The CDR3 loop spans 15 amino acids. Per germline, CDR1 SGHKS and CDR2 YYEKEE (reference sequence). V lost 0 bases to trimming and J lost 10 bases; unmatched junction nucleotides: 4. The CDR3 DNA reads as TGTGCCAGCAGCTTGGTCGGGACAGGGGTCTCACCCCTCCACTTT. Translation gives CASSLVGTGVSPLHF.

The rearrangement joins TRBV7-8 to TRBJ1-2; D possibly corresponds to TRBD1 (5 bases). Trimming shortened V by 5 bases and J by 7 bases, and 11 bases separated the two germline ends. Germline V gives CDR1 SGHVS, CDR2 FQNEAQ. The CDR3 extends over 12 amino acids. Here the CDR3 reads CASSHGAAGYTF. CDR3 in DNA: TGTGCCAGCAGCCACGGGGCTGCTGGCTACACCTTC.

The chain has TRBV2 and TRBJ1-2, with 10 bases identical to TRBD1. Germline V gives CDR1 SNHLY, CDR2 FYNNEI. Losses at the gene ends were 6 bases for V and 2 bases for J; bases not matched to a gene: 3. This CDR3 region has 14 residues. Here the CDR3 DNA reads TGTGCCAGCAGCAGGGACAGGGGCAACTATGGCTACACCTTC. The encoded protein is CASSRDRGNYGYTF.

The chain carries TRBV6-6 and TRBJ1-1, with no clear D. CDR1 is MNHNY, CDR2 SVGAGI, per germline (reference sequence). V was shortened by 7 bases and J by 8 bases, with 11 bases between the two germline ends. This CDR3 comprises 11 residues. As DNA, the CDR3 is TGTGCCAGCACTCGCGAAGGGGAAGCTTTCTTT. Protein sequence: CASTREGEAFF.

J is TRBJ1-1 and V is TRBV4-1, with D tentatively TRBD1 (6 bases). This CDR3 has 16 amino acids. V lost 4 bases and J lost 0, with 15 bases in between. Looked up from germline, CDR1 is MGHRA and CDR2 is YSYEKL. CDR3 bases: TGCGCCAGCAGCCGGAGGACAGAGAAATTGAACACTGAAGCTTTCTTT. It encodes CASSRRTEKLNTEAFF.

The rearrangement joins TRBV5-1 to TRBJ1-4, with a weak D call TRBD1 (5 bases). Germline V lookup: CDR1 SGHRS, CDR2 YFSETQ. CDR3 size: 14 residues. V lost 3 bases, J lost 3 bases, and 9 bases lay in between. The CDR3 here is CASSSDNPNEKLFF. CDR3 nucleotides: TGCGCCAGCAGCTCGGACAACCCTAATGAAAAACTGTTTTTT.

As DNA, the CDR3 is TGCGCCAGCAGCCAAGTAGGCCGGGAGCGCTCTGGAAACACCATATATTTT. This translates into CASSQVGRERSGNTIYF. This chain connects TRBV4-1 to TRBJ1-3; D not resolved. Between the trimmed V and J ends, which lost 1 base and 0 bases, there was a span of 13 bases. The CDR3 has 17 residues. Germline lookup yields CDR1 MGHRA and CDR2 YSYEKL.

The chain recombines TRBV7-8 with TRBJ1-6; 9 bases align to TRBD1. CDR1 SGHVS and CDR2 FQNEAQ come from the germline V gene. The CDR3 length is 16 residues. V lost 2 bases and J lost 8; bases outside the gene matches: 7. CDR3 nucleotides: TGTGCCAGCAGCTTACAGGGACAGGGTTCTCATTCACCCCTCCACTTT. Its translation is CASSLQGQGSHSPLHF.

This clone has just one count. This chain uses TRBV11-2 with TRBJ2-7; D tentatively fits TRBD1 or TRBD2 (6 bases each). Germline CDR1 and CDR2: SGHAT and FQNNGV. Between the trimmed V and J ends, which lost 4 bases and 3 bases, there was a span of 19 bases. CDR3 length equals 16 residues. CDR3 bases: TGTGCCAGCAGCTCACTCCTTCGGGGGCAGGGCTACGAGCAGTACTTC. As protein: CASSSLLRGQGYEQYF. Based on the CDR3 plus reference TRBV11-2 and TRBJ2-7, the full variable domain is EAGVAQSPRYKIIEKRQSVAFWCNPISGHATLYWYQQILGQGPKLLIQFQNNGVVDDSQLPKDRFSAERLKGVDSTLKIQPAKLEDSAVYLCASSSLLRGQGYEQYFGPGTRLTVT.

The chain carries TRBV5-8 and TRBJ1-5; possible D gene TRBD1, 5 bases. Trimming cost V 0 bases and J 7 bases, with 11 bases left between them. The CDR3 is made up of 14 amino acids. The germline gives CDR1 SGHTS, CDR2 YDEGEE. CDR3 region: CASSLGQGGQPQHF. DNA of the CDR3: TGTGCCAGCAGCTTGGGGCAGGGTGGCCAGCCCCAGCATTTT.

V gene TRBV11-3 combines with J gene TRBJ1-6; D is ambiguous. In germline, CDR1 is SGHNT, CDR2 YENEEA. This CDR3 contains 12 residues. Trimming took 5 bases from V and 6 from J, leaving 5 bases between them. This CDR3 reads CASSRPNSPLHF. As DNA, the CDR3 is TGTGCCAGCAGCCGACCTAATTCACCCCTCCACTTT.

The chain's CDR3 is CASRGDTGELFF. CDR3 DNA: TGTGCCAGCAGGGGTGACACCGGGGAGCTGTTTTTT. The chain joins TRBV4-2 to TRBJ2-2; no clear D gene. In germline, CDR1 is LGHNA, CDR2 YNFKEQ. This CDR3 comprises 12 residues. V dropped 6 bases and J dropped 3 bases, with 5 bases sitting between them.

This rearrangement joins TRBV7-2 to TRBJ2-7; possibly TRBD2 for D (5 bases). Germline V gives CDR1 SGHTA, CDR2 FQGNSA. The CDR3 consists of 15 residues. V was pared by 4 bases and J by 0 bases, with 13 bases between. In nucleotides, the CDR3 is TGTGCCAGCAGCTCCCCGGGAACTGTCTCCTACGAGCAGTACTTC. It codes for CASSSPGTVSYEQYF.

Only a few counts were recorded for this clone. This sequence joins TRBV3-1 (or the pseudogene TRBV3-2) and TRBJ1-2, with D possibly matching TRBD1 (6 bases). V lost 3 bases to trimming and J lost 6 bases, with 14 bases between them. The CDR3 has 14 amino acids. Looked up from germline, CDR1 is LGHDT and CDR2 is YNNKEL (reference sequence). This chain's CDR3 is CASSHWGGADGYTF. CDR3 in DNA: TGTGCCAGCAGCCACTGGGGGGGCGCCGATGGCTACACCTTC.

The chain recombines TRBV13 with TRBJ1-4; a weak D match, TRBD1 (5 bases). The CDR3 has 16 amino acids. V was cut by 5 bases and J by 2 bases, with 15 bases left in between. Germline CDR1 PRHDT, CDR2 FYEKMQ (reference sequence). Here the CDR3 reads CASSTRTTWTNEKLFF. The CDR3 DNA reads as TGTGCCAGCAGCACCCGGACAACCTGGACTAATGAAAAACTGTTTTTT.

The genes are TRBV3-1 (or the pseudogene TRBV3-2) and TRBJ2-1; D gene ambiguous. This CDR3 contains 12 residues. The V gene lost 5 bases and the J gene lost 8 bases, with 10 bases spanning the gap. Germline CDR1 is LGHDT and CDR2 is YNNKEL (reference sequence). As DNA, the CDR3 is TGTGCCAGCAGCGGACGTACCGATGAGCAGTTCTTC. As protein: CASSGRTDEQFF.